These 7 T cell receptor beta chains were all obtained from the same sample, sequenced in a study of technical replicates of blood from a handful of donors. Clones were read by immunoSEQ multiplex PCR, and TCRdb kept only the in-frame ones, dropping some. This repertoire shows about 85,000 clones, about 94% found once; its top ten account for roughly 0.25%. Sequencing was performed on T cells isolated from PBMCs. These receptors were obtained from a human donor in good health.

V gene TRBV10-1 combines with J gene TRBJ1-1; TRBD1 agrees at 9 bases. This CDR3 has 13 residues. In germline, CDR1 is WNHNN, CDR2 SYGVQD (reference sequence). Unmatched junction bases numbered 5, after V lost 10 bases and J lost 2 bases. CDR3 DNA sequence: TGCGCCACCAGGGGACAGGGAAACACTGAAGCTTTCTTT. This codes for CATRGQGNTEAFF.

V is TRBV5-6 and J is TRBJ2-2; 7 nucleotides line up with TRBD1. CDR1 is SGHDT, CDR2 YYEEEE, per germline. The trim removed 4 bases at V and 2 bases at J, leaving 8 bases unmatched. The CDR3 extends over 16 amino acids. CDR3 bases: TGTGCCAGCAGCCGCCGACAGGGTTTAAACACCGGGGAGCTGTTTTTT. This codes for CASSRRQGLNTGELFF.

This rearrangement joins TRBV15 to TRBJ2-1; 10 bases are a match to TRBD2. The CDR3 runs 19 residues. Germline CDR1 LNHNV, CDR2 YYDKDF (reference sequence). The V and J ends lost 0 bases and 5 bases, in that order; junction bases with no gene match: 13. CDR3 loop: CATSRDRRSMLAGDNEQFF. CDR3 sequence (DNA): TGTGCCACCAGCAGAGATCGGAGGTCCATGCTAGCGGGAGACAATGAGCAGTTCTTC.

This clone has only a few counts. The chain couples TRBV19 to TRBJ2-4; possible D gene TRBD1, 5 bases. Germline CDR1 LNHDA, CDR2 SQIVND (reference sequence). The CDR3 length is 18 residues. V was clipped by 6 bases and J by 2 bases, with 23 bases between them. CDR3 sequence (DNA): TGTGCCAGTAGACCCTGGTCCAGGGAATTCGGGTCCAAAAACATTCAGTACTTC. It specifies CASRPWSREFGSKNIQYF.

The chain uses TRBV7-6 and TRBJ2-7, with 7 bases matching TRBD2. J was trimmed by 1 base and V by 5 bases; bases with no gene match: 5. The CDR3 covers 14 residues. Germline assignment: CDR1 SGHVS and CDR2 FNYEAQ. CDR3 protein: CASSGLGGSYEQYF. CDR3 coding DNA: TGTGCCAGCAGCGGCCTGGGGGGGTCCTACGAGCAGTACTTC.

V usage is TRBV18 and J usage is TRBJ2-1; 7 bases align to TRBD2. Trimming at V came to 3 bases and at J to 8 bases, leaving 10 bases not matched to a gene. Germline values: CDR1 KGHSH, CDR2 LQKENI. The CDR3 is 15 amino acids. CDR3 residues: CASSPIERGPDEQFF. CDR3 nucleotide sequence: TGTGCCAGCTCACCGATAGAGCGGGGACCCGATGAGCAGTTCTTC. Together with reference TRBV18 and TRBJ2-1, the CDR3 gives the full variable domain: NAGVMQNPRHLVRRRGQEARLRCSPMKGHSHVYWYRQLPEEGLKFMVYLQKENIIDESGMPKERFSAEFPKEGPSILRIQQVVRGDSAAYFCASSPIERGPDEQFFGPGTRLTVL.

A remark on this clone: At one end the junction does not follow the germline gene, possibly because of a read error. The chain employs TRBV7-2 and TRBJ1-2; 11 positions agree with TRBD1. Germline V gene data show CDR1 as SGHTA and CDR2 as FQGNSA. CDR3 size: 13 residues. The CDR3 here is CASSSWDRGGSAF. DNA of the CDR3: TGTGCCAGCAGCTCCTGGGACAGGGGGGGCTCAGCCTTC.